The 25 T cell receptor beta chains in this list originate from one sample, sequenced in a study of OX40 agonist ivuxolimab in advanced cancers. Sequencing was performed with immunoSEQ multiplex PCR; in TCRdb, only in-frame clones are kept and a portion is missing. The sample lists around 63,000 clones, 85% to 90% occurring once. The material was CD4+ or CD8+ T cells sorted from blood, obtained in a trial of the OX40 agonist ivuxolimab. Receptors were obtained from an adult with an advanced solid tumor such as melanoma, head and neck, liver or kidney cancer.

This rearrangement joins TRBV19 to TRBJ2-2, with 7 bases identical to TRBD2. The germline V gene encodes CDR1 LNHDA and CDR2 SQIVND (reference sequence). Unmatched junction bases numbered 6, after V lost 5 bases and J lost 3 bases. This CDR3 comprises 15 residues. In DNA, the CDR3 is TGTGCCAGTAGTTGGAGGCTAGCGGACACCGGGGAGCTGTTTTTT. Its translation: CASSWRLADTGELFF.

This clone was seen just once. The chain joins TRBV5-1 to TRBJ1-1, with D unclear. V dropped 3 bases and J dropped 1 base, with 13 bases sitting between them. Germline lookup yields CDR1 SGHRS and CDR2 YFSETQ. There are 15 residues in the CDR3. The CDR3 DNA reads as TGCGCCAGCAGCTACCAACGGGCGGGGAACACTGAAGCTTTCTTT. This codes for CASSYQRAGNTEAFF.

The chain has TRBV28 and TRBJ2-7; D is uncertain. V was pared by 5 bases and J by 6 bases, with 11 bases between. From germline, CDR1 is MDHEN and CDR2 SYDVKM. The CDR3 loop spans 12 amino acids. CDR3 region: CASSPSSREQYF. DNA for the CDR3: TGTGCCAGCAGTCCAAGCTCCCGCGAGCAGTACTTC.

Only one count was recorded for this clone. The gene calls are TRBV6-1 and TRBJ1-5; tentatively, D is TRBD1 (6 bases). Trimming shortened V by 3 bases and J by 4 bases, and 16 bases separated the two germline ends. This CDR3 is 16 amino acids long. Germline CDR1 and CDR2: MNHNS and SASEGT. As DNA, the CDR3 is TGTGCCAGCAGTGACTATTCCCGGGGGCAGAATCAGCCCCAGCATTTT. Its protein is CASSDYSRGQNQPQHF.

The chain couples TRBV2 to TRBJ1-3; 7 nucleotides line up with TRBD1. Germline V gene sequence: CDR1 SNHLY, CDR2 FYNNEI. Unmatched junction bases numbered 4, after V lost 7 bases and J lost 7 bases. The CDR3 spans 12 residues. The CDR3, as DNA: TGTGCCAGCAATCGGGACAGCAACACCATATATTTT. Its protein product is CASNRDSNTIYF.

The J gene is TRBJ2-5, the V gene TRBV13; TRBD1 agrees at 8 bases. CDR1 and CDR2 from the germline V gene are PRHDT and FYEKMQ (reference sequence). The CDR3 spans 13 residues. J gave up 2 bases and V 8 bases, and 4 bases lay outside the gene matches. The CDR3 nucleotides read TGTGCCAGCCAGGGACAGGAGCAAGAGACCCAGTACTTC. It codes for CASQGQEQETQYF.

A word on this clone: Other DNA sequences from this sample encode an identical CDR3 as well. The chain couples TRBV10-3 to TRBJ2-7; TRBD2 might be the D (5 bases). V lost 6 bases and J lost 3, with 15 bases in between. Germline V gene lookup returns CDR1 ENHRY and CDR2 SYGVKD. This CDR3 has 14 residues. In nucleotides, the CDR3 is TGTGCCATCAGGGAGGTCGGTGGTGGCTACGAGCAGTACTTC. It yields the protein CAIREVGGGYEQYF.

This rearrangement joins TRBV27 to TRBJ2-7; 9 nucleotides line up with TRBD1. In germline, CDR1 is MNHEY, CDR2 SMNVEV (reference sequence). The length of the CDR3 is 14 residues. The trim removed 5 bases at V and 2 bases at J, leaving 4 bases unmatched. In DNA form, the CDR3 reads TGTGCCAGCAGTCTCGACAGGGGGACCTACGAGCAGTACTTC. Translation gives CASSLDRGTYEQYF.

V usage is TRBV6-1 and J usage is TRBJ2-3; D not resolved. The CDR3 loop spans 13 amino acids. V shed 7 bases and J shed 5 bases, with 13 bases lying between them. Germline CDR1 is MNHNS and CDR2 is SASEGT. CDR3 protein: CASIKMAGDTQYF. Written as DNA, the CDR3 is TGTGCCAGCATAAAAATGGCTGGAGATACGCAGTATTTT.

The gene calls are TRBV27 and TRBJ2-1; 7 nucleotides match TRBD2. This CDR3 comprises 17 residues. In germline, CDR1 is MNHEY, CDR2 SMNVEV (reference sequence). Trimming took 5 bases from V and 8 from J; bases not matched to a gene: 18. The CDR3 coding sequence is TGTGCCAGCAGTCCCTCCTCTTATGGGAGGGTGGGGGATGAGCAGTTCTTC. Its translation is CASSPSSYGRVGDEQFF.

DNA for the CDR3: TGTGCCAGCAGCTTGAAACTAGCGGGGGCAGAGACCCAGTACTTC. It translates to CASSLKLAGAETQYF. The J gene is TRBJ2-5, the V gene TRBV5-4, with TRBD2 matching 11 bases. Trimming removed 1 base from V and 4 bases from J; junction bases left unmatched: 3. The CDR3 totals 15 residues. Per germline, CDR1 SGHNT and CDR2 YYREEE (reference sequence).

J is TRBJ2-7 and V is TRBV28; tentatively, D is TRBD2 (6 bases). The germline CDR1 and CDR2 sequences are MDHEN and SYDVKM. This CDR3 spans 15 amino acids. V lost 4 bases to trimming and J lost 5 bases, with 18 bases between them. CDR3 coding DNA: TGTGCCAGCAGTTCAACTAAGCGGGTACTGAACGAGCAGTACTTC. This translates into CASSSTKRVLNEQYF.

J is TRBJ2-1 and V is TRBV10-1, with 7 bases identical to TRBD2. V dropped 4 bases and J dropped 0; count of bases not matched to a gene: 12. The CDR3 totals 18 residues. The germline gives CDR1 WNHNN, CDR2 SYGVQD (reference sequence). Written as DNA, the CDR3 is TGCGCCAGCAGTGTAAACCCTGTGGGAGGGAGCTCCTACAATGAGCAGTTCTTC. Protein product: CASSVNPVGGSSYNEQFF.

There are a few counts of this clone. This chain connects TRBV10-3 to TRBJ2-3, with TRBD2 matching 10 bases. V was pared by 8 bases and J by 0 bases, with 5 bases of the junction left unmatched. CDR3 length: 15 residues. In germline, CDR1 is ENHRY, CDR2 SYGVKD. The CDR3 sequence is CAIGLAEFSTDTQYF. The CDR3 DNA is TGTGCCATCGGACTAGCGGAATTTAGCACAGATACGCAGTATTTT.

V and J are TRBV14 and TRBJ1-2; the D gene is possibly TRBD1 (5 bases). The V end was cut by 1 base, the J end by 7 bases, with 10 bases between. The CDR3 is 13 residues long. In germline, CDR1 is SGHDN, CDR2 FVKESK. CDR3 in amino acids: CASSQGGMSGYTF. The DNA of the CDR3 is TGTGCCAGCAGCCAAGGGGGGATGAGTGGCTACACCTTC. Complete variable domain (other parts from reference TRBV14 and TRBJ1-2): EAGVTQFPSHSVIEKGQTVTLRCDPISGHDNLYWYRRVMGKEIKFLLHFVKESKQDESGMPNNRFLAERTGGTYSTLKVQPAELEDSGVYFCASSQGGMSGYTFGSGTRLTVV.

The CDR3: CSAGRRNEQFF. The CDR3 DNA follows: TGCAGTGCTGGTCGACGCAATGAGCAGTTCTTC. V and J are TRBV20-1 and TRBJ2-1; the D is unclear. The CDR3 is 11 amino acids. Germline V gene sequence: CDR1 DFQATT, CDR2 SNEGSKA (reference sequence). The V gene lost 5 bases and the J gene lost 6 bases, with 8 bases spanning the gap.

The chain is built from TRBV6-6 and TRBJ1-5; D perhaps matches TRBD1 (5 bases). Trimming took 6 bases from V and 3 from J, leaving 18 bases between them. Germline values: CDR1 MNHNY, CDR2 SVGAGI (reference sequence). This CDR3 contains 16 residues. CDR3: CASSIGAGVANQPQHF. The CDR3 coding sequence is TGTGCCAGCAGCATAGGGGCGGGGGTGGCCAATCAGCCCCAGCATTTT.

The chain uses TRBV19 and TRBJ1-4; D is ambiguous. Trimming shortened V by 2 bases and J by 7 bases, and 2 bases separated the two germline ends. The germline V gene has CDR1 LNHDA and CDR2 SQIVND (reference sequence). The CDR3 has 11 amino acids. The CDR3 reads CASSISEKLFF. CDR3 in DNA: TGTGCCAGTAGTATAAGTGAAAAACTGTTTTTT.

The chain has TRBV5-3 and TRBJ1-6; a possible D gene is TRBD1 (6 bases). TRBV5-3 is annotated as an ORF whose role is uncertain. The V gene lost 1 base and the J gene lost 2 bases, with 13 bases spanning the gap. The CDR3 consists of 17 residues. DNA for the CDR3: TGTGCCAGAAGCTTGAACAGGGTGAGGCCCTATAATTCACCCCTCCACTTT. Translation gives CARSLNRVRPYNSPLHF.

The rearrangement joins TRBV4-1 to TRBJ2-6; TRBD2 is a possible D gene (6 bases). The V gene lost 2 bases and the J gene lost 1 base, with 18 bases spanning the gap. CDR1 is MGHRA, CDR2 YSYEKL, per germline. This CDR3 has 19 amino acids. This CDR3 reads CASSQTPGPGGSGANVLTF. The CDR3 DNA follows: TGCGCCAGCAGCCAAACCCCGGGACCCGGAGGGTCTGGGGCCAACGTCCTGACTTTC.

The chain joins TRBV7-9 to TRBJ2-1; D might be TRBD1 (5 bases). Germline V gene sequence: CDR1 SEHNR, CDR2 FQNEAQ (reference sequence). Deletions cut 0 bases from V and 9 bases from J, with 9 bases between. The CDR3 is made up of 13 amino acids. DNA for the CDR3: TGTGCCAGCAGCTTAGCGACAGTGGGTGAGCAGTTCTTC. This encodes CASSLATVGEQFF.

This sequence joins TRBV19 and TRBJ2-1, with D possibly being TRBD2 (6 bases). The V end was cut by 3 bases, the J end by 2 bases, with 8 bases between. CDR1 is LNHDA and CDR2 is SQIVND in the germline V gene (reference sequence). This CDR3 is 14 amino acids long. CDR3 sequence: CASSMRTTYNEQFF. CDR3 nucleotides: TGTGCCAGTAGTATGAGGACTACCTACAATGAGCAGTTCTTC.

This clone was seen a handful of times. The chain employs TRBV5-5 and TRBJ2-7; D may be TRBD1 (5 bases). CDR1 is SGHKS, CDR2 YYEKEE, per germline (reference sequence). Trimming took off 1 base at V and 2 bases at J, with 13 bases between the two ends. The CDR3 runs to 15 residues. This CDR3 is CASSLIRASTYEQYF. The DNA for the CDR3 is TGTGCCAGCAGCTTGATCAGGGCAAGTACCTACGAGCAGTACTTC.

The chain is built from TRBV28 and TRBJ2-7, with 9 positions matching TRBD1. Losses at the gene ends were 6 bases for V and 2 bases for J; bases not matched to a gene: 8. The CDR3 is made up of 15 amino acids. Germline V lookup: CDR1 MDHEN, CDR2 SYDVKM. The chain's CDR3 is CASRPPGQGTYEQYF. In nucleotides, the CDR3 is TGTGCCAGCAGACCACCGGGACAGGGTACCTACGAGCAGTACTTC.

This chain links TRBV11-3 with TRBJ2-5; D ambiguous. The CDR3 sequence is 14 residues long. CDR1 is SGHNT and CDR2 is YENEEA in the germline V gene. Trimming took off 2 bases at V and 2 bases at J, with 9 bases between the two ends. CDR3: CASSLRGGQETQYF. Written as DNA, the CDR3 is TGTGCCAGCAGCTTAAGAGGCGGACAAGAGACCCAGTACTTC.